Listed here are 15 T cell receptor beta chains from one sample, sequenced in a study of T cell clones after liver transplantation. Here immunoSEQ multiplex PCR was the method, and the copy in TCRdb shows in-frame clones only, minus some. The data show roughly 100,000 clones, under 90% seen once. Specimen: CD4+ T cells from blood, collected 45 to 50 months after liver transplant. The receptor source for this set is a human patient who received a liver transplant. The graft donor may account for some of the T cells.

On this clone itself: Mismatch with germline at one junction end may stem from a read error. The rearrangement uses TRBV7-9 and TRBJ1-2; no reliable D call. The CDR3 totals 15 residues. Germline V gene data show CDR1 as SEHNR and CDR2 as FQNEAQ (reference sequence). The CDR3 coding sequence is TGTGCCAGCACCTTATCATCGATAGATAACTATGGCTACACCTTC. This codes for CASTLSSIDNYGYTF. The entire variable domain, with the rest obtained from reference TRBV7-9 and TRBJ1-2, is as follows: DTGVSQNPRHKITKRGQNVTFRCDPISEHNRLYWYRQTLGQGPEFLTYFQNEAQLEKSRLLSDRFSAERPKGSFSTLEIQRTEQGDSAMYLCASTLSSIDNYGYTFGSGTRLTVV.

The rearrangement uses TRBV6-1 and TRBJ1-2, with TRBD1 matching 7 bases. There are 13 residues in the CDR3. After removal of 6 bases from V and 5 bases from J, the junction contained 6 bases not matched to a gene. The germline gives CDR1 MNHNS, CDR2 SASEGT. The chain's CDR3 is CASSRTGEYGYTF. CDR3 DNA sequence: TGTGCCAGCAGCCGTACAGGGGAATATGGCTACACCTTC.

This clone was found a few times. The J gene is TRBJ2-7, the V gene TRBV6-1; 8 positions agree with TRBD1. J was trimmed by 3 bases and V by 7 bases; bases with no gene match: 8. CDR3 length equals 14 residues. Germline assignment: CDR1 MNHNS and CDR2 SASEGT. This CDR3 is CASNQGQGRYEQYF. As DNA, the CDR3 is TGTGCCAGCAATCAAGGACAGGGCCGCTACGAGCAGTACTTC.

The chain joins TRBV28 to TRBJ2-2; 12 positions agree with TRBD2. There are 14 residues in the CDR3. Germline values: CDR1 MDHEN, CDR2 SYDVKM. The trim removed 10 bases at V and 7 bases at J, leaving 7 bases unmatched. CDR3 DNA: TGTGCCACCGGACTAGCGGGAATTGACGGGGAGCTGTTTTTT. It codes for CATGLAGIDGELFF.

This chain links TRBV6-5 with TRBJ2-1, with D perhaps assigned TRBD1 or TRBD2 (5 bases each). CDR1 MNHEY and CDR2 SVGAGI come from the germline V gene. The germline V and J ends were trimmed by 4 bases and 0 bases, with 10 bases remaining between them. The CDR3 is 15 amino acids. As DNA, the CDR3 is TGTGCCAGCAGTTTAAAGGGGAGCTCCTACAATGAGCAGTTCTTC. Protein sequence: CASSLKGSSYNEQFF.

J is TRBJ1-1 and V is TRBV28, with D possibly TRBD1 on 6 matching bases. Per germline, CDR1 MDHEN and CDR2 SYDVKM. CDR3 length: 13 amino acids. Deletions cut 9 bases from V and 5 bases from J, with 16 bases between. The CDR3 nucleotides are TGTGCCAGTCGTGAACAGGGCCGGACTGAAGCTTTCTTT. This translates into CASREQGRTEAFF.

This chain connects TRBV2 to TRBJ2-1, with TRBD1 matching 9 bases. CDR3 length: 13 amino acids. Germline trimming cut 8 bases from V and 6 bases from J; bases unmatched to any gene: 5. The germline gives CDR1 SNHLY, CDR2 FYNNEI. The CDR3 DNA reads TGTGCCAGCCCGGACAGGGGTGGCAATGAGCAGTTCTTC. It yields the protein CASPDRGGNEQFF. The complete variable domain, with remaining parts taken from reference TRBV2 and TRBJ2-1, reads EPEVTQTPSHQVTQMGQEVILRCVPISNHLYFYWYRQILGQKVEFLVSFYNNEISEKSEIFDDQFSVERPDGSNFTLKIRSTKLEDSAMYFCASPDRGGNEQFFGPGTRLTVL.

V and J are TRBV30 and TRBJ2-3; 9 bases match TRBD1. V shed 5 bases, J shed 5 bases, and the junction held 8 bases outside the gene matches. The V gene's germline CDR1 is GTSNPN and CDR2 SVGIG (reference sequence). The CDR3 contains 14 residues. This chain's CDR3 is CAWGQGTQRDTQYF. In DNA form, the CDR3 reads TGTGCCTGGGGACAGGGGACGCAAAGAGATACGCAGTATTTT.

V and J are TRBV5-4 and TRBJ2-1; 8 positions agree with TRBD2. Germline CDR1 SGHNT, CDR2 YYREEE (reference sequence). J lost 6 bases, V lost 4 bases, and 6 bases had no gene match. The CDR3 loop spans 14 amino acids. CDR3 sequence reads: CASSPKREINEQFF. The DNA for the CDR3 is TGTGCCAGCAGCCCAAAGCGGGAGATCAATGAGCAGTTCTTC.

The J gene is TRBJ2-7, the V gene TRBV5-1; 11 positions match TRBD1. In germline, CDR1 is SGHRS, CDR2 YFSETQ. The CDR3 has 16 amino acids. V gave up 2 bases and J gave up 6 bases; unmatched junction bases: 10. The CDR3 protein is CASSFNPGQGVIEQYF. CDR3 DNA sequence: TGCGCCAGCAGCTTCAATCCGGGACAGGGGGTGATCGAGCAGTACTTC.

The V call is TRBV4-1, the J call TRBJ1-3, with D hard to call. Germline-derived CDR1 and CDR2 are MGHRA and YSYEKL. Deletions cut 1 base from V and 0 bases from J, with 7 bases between. CDR3 length: 15 residues. Here the CDR3 DNA reads TGCGCCAGCAGCCAAGCGGGCAGCTCTGGAAACACCATATATTTT. Its protein is CASSQAGSSGNTIYF.

V and J are TRBV7-3 and TRBJ2-1; D is unclear. The germline CDR1 and CDR2 sequences are SGHTA and FQGTGA. The CDR3 length is 14 residues. V was cut by 3 bases and J by 5 bases, with 11 bases left in between. As DNA, the CDR3 is TGTGCCAGCAGCTTGGGCGACCCCAACAATGAGCAGTTCTTC. It yields the protein CASSLGDPNNEQFF. The complete variable domain, with remaining parts taken from reference TRBV7-3 and TRBJ2-1, reads GAGVSQTPSNKVTEKGKYVELRCDPISGHTALYWYRQSLGQGPEFLIYFQGTGAADDSGLPNDRFFAVRPEGSVSTLKIQRTERGDSAVYLCASSLGDPNNEQFFGPGTRLTVL.

With respect to this clone: It is unclear where the CDR3 begins or ends on the DNA, so no DNA is shown, and the CDR3 is as TCRdb lists it. The rearrangement uses TRBV27 and TRBJ2-7; the table's D call of TRBD1 was not tested on the DNA. The CDR3 is 14 amino acids in total, end residues counted. Germline values: CDR1 MNHEY, CDR2 SMNVEV (reference sequence). This chain's CDR3 is CASSFFGQGSEQYF.

The rearrangement links TRBV19 to TRBJ1-4; the D is unclear. CDR3 length: 15 amino acids. V was trimmed by 1 base and J by 5 bases, leaving 11 bases between them. CDR1 is LNHDA, CDR2 SQIVND, per germline (reference sequence). The CDR3: CASSIAGLTNEKLFF. DNA for the CDR3: TGTGCCAGTAGTATAGCAGGACTGACAAATGAAAAACTGTTTTTT. Based on the CDR3 plus reference TRBV19 and TRBJ1-4, the full variable domain is DGGITQSPKYLFRKEGQNVTLSCEQNLNHDAMYWYRQDPGQGLRLIYYSQIVNDFQKGDIAEGYSVSREKKESFPLTVTSAQKNPTAFYLCASSIAGLTNEKLFFGSGTQLSVL.

This clone was observed a few times. The rearrangement joins TRBV7-2 to TRBJ1-1, with TRBD1 identical over 7 bases. The J segment lost 12 bases and the V segment lost 3 bases, leaving 7 bases of the junction unmatched. The CDR3 loop spans 12 amino acids. Germline V CDR1 and CDR2: SGHTA, FQGNSA. DNA of the CDR3: TGTGCCAGCAGCTTGACGGGACAGCCGACTTTCTTT. It specifies CASSLTGQPTFF.